One and the same sample provided the 3 T cell receptor beta chains below, sequenced in a study of blood T cell repertoires in COVID-19. Clones were read by immunoSEQ multiplex PCR, and TCRdb kept only the in-frame ones, dropping some. The repertoire holds 120,000 or so clones, about 75% seen once, with 16% in the top ten. The sequenced sample consisted of peripheral blood. These receptors were obtained from a woman older than 75 with active or convalescent COVID-19.

The CDR3, as DNA: TGTGCCAGCAGTACCAACAGGGGCCCTGCTGAAGCTTTCTTT. Translating it yields CASSTNRGPAEAFF. This chain connects TRBV27 to TRBJ1-1; 7 positions match TRBD1. There are 14 residues in the CDR3. Germline V lookup: CDR1 MNHEY, CDR2 SMNVEV (reference sequence). Losses at the gene ends were 5 bases for V and 6 bases for J; bases not matched to a gene: 9.

This chain connects TRBV5-4 to TRBJ2-3; TRBD2 matches at 12 bases. This CDR3 has 17 residues. V shed 0 bases, J shed 4 bases, and the junction held 6 bases outside the gene matches. Germline lookup yields CDR1 SGHNT and CDR2 YYREEE (reference sequence). CDR3 residues: CASSLGGTSGRPDTQYF. CDR3 nucleotides: TGTGCCAGCAGCTTGGGGGGAACTAGCGGGAGGCCAGATACGCAGTATTTT.

V usage is TRBV7-2 and J usage is TRBJ2-3, with 8 bases fitting TRBD2. Germline assignment: CDR1 SGHTA and CDR2 FQGNSA. CDR3 length equals 13 residues. Trimming at V came to 2 bases and at J to 7 bases, leaving 2 bases not matched to a gene. CDR3 nucleotide sequence: TGTGCCAGCAGCTTAAAGCGGGAGCATACGCAGTATTTT. It is translated as CASSLKREHTQYF.